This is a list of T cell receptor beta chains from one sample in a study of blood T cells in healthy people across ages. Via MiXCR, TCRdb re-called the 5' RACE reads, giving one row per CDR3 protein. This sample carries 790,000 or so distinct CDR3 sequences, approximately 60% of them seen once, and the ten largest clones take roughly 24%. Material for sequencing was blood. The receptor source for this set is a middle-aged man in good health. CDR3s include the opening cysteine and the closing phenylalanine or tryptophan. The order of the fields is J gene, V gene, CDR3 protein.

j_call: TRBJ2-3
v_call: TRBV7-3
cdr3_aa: CVSRPAALIVSSTDTQYF

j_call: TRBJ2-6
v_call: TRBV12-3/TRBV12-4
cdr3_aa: CASSSPLLSDRSGANVLTF

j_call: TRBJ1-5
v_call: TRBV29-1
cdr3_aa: CSVRVGGTVQPQHF

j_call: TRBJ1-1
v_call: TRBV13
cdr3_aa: CASSLEGATNTEAFF

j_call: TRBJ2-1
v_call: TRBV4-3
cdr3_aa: CASSQSGQAYNEQFF

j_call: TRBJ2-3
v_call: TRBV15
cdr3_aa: CATESGTSGATSTDTQYF

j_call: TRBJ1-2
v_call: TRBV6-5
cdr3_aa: CASSPDLRAYGYTF

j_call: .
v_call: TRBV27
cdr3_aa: CASSRDIGETQYF

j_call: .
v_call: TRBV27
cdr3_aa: CAREKKDPYEQYF

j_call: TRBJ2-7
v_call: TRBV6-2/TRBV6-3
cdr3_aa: CASRPGGIAGDEQYF

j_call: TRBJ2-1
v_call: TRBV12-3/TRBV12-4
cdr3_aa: CASSLRGDEQFF

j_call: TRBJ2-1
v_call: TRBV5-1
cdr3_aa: CASSLVSDSYNEQFF

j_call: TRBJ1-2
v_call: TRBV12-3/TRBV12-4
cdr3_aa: CASSPSRVGANYGYTF

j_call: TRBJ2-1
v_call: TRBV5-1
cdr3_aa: CASSLAGTGFNEQFF

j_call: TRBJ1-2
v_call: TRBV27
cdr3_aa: CASSSGSTGDGYTF

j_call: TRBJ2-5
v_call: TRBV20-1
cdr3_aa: CSASISAPGPQQETQYF

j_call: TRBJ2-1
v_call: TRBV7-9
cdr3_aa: CASGDFLDNEQFF

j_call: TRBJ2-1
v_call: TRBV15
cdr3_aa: CATSNRQANEQFF

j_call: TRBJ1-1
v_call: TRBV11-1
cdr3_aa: CASSLLPQKNTEAFF

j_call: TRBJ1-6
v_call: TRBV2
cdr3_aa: CASSDPGDPLVGDPLHF

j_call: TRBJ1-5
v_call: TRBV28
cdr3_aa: CASSFRQGFGQPQHF

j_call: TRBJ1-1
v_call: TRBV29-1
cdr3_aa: CSVTLTGREAFF

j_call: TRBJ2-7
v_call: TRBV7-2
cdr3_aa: CASSLVSGRAAEQYF

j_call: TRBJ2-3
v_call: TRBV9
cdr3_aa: CASSVGYSGASTDTQYF

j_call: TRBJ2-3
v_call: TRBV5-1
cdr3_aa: CASSGRVQGDTQYF

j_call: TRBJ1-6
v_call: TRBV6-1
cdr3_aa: CASIDRDRGWEPLHF

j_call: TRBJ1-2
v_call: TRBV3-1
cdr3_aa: CASSKPGQGRDGYTF

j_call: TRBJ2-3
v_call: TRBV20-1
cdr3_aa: CSAFELAGVSDTQYF

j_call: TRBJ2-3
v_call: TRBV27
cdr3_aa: CASSPQALPSTDTQYF

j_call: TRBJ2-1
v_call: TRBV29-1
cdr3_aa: CSVDGQIYNEQFF

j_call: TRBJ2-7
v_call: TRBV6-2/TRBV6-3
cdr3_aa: CASSYVFHEQYF

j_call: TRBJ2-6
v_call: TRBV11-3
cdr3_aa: CASSLTGGANVLTF

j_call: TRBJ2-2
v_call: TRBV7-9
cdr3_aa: CAGSRLAANTGELFF

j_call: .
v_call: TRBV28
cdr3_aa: CASSVGGLKNYEQYF

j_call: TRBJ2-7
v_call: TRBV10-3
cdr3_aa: CAISARAGISYEQYF

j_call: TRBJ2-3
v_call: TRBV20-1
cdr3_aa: CSPLSGFEREATDTQYF

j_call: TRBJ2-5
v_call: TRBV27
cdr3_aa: CASSFEALYRETQYF

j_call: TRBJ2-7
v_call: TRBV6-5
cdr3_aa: CASGGVLGEQYF

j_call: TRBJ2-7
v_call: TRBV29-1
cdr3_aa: CSVWSGFLSSYEQYF

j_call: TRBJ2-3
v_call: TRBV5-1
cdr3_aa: CASSLEGQGTQYF

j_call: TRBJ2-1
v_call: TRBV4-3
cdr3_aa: CASSQVQNSYNEQFF

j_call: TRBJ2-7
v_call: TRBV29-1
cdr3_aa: CSAGTGFNEQYF

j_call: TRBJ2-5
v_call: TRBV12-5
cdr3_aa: CASGLVIAGQGTETQYF